This T cell receptor (beta chain) emerged from a study of shared clonotypes between healthy human individuals. General study points: With several donors compared, around 5% of naive CD4 clonotypes were shared.

A remark on this clone: What it binds is unknown.

V lost 5 bases, J lost 2 bases, and 25 bases lay in between. Germline CDR1 and CDR2: SEHNR and FQNEAQ (reference sequence). The CDR3 is 18 amino acids. Produced via immunoSEQ multiplex PCR; TCRdb's table is partial and in-frame only. The profile shows some 2 million clones, 85% to 95% of them singletons. Only CD45RO-negative cells positively selected for CCR7 counted as naive CD8 cells, so terminally differentiated effector memory CD45RA+ cells were excluded. The V and J genes are TRBV7-9 and TRBJ2-7, with D unresolved. The sequence came from a man aged 18-30 years in good health. Sequencing input: naive CD8+ T cells sorted from blood. The DNA of the CDR3 is TGTGCCAGCAGCCCCCGGACGGCAGCCACGACTGATCCCTACGAGCAGTACTTC. Its protein product is CASSPRTAATTDPYEQYF.